This T cell receptor (beta chain) was observed in a study of cytomegalovirus exposure and HLA in healthy donors. PCR amplification relied on 60 Vbeta primers (plus 13 Jbeta primers). Sequencing used immunoSEQ multiplex PCR; TCRdb keeps in-frame clones, though not all of them. The sample comprises around 150,000 clones, roughly three quarters of which are singletons, and about 7.9% rests with the top ten. This receptor was obtained from a male donor in good health and CMV-seropositive. The specimen sequenced was PBMCs.

CDR3 residues: CASRRAGGQGEQFF. The CDR3 bases are TGTGCCAGCAGGCGGGCGGGGGGGCAGGGGGAGCAGTTCTTC. The V gene is TRBV6-1, the J gene TRBJ2-1; 9 bases fit TRBD2. Germline CDR1 is MNHNS and CDR2 is SASEGT. This CDR3 is 14 amino acids long. The V and J ends lost 6 bases and 10 bases, in that order; junction bases with no gene match: 10.